The rows below give T cell receptor beta chains drawn from one sample of a study of sequential checkpoint blockade in melanoma. The data were produced by immunoSEQ multiplex PCR, yet TCRdb's version contains in-frame clones alone and is incomplete. The sample has around 2,000 clones, approximately 15% seen once. The material was tumor tissue (inferred from file names), obtained from a patient given nivolumab and ipilimumab in sequence. The receptors shown here come from a human donor with melanoma. CDR3s include the opening cysteine and the closing phenylalanine or tryptophan. The D gene is left open where the match is weak. Clone size is shown for a subset of rows, as once, few, many or a class of expanded clone.

abundance: NA
v_gene: TRBV15
j_gene: TRBJ2-3
d_gene: TRBD2
CDR3aa: CATSRPAGLAGDTDTQYF
CDR3nt: TGTGCCACCAGCAGACCTGCGGGGCTAGCGGGGGACACAGATACGCAGTATTTT

abundance: many
v_gene: TRBV11-3
j_gene: TRBJ1-3
d_gene: NA
CDR3aa: CASSLEYGGFSGNTIYF
CDR3nt: TGTGCCAGCAGCTTGGAGTACGGCGGATTTTCAGGAAACACCATATATTTT

abundance: medium-sized
v_gene: TRBV11-3
j_gene: TRBJ2-7
d_gene: NA
CDR3aa: CASSLGGQGAGEQYF
CDR3nt: TGTGCCAGCAGCTTGGGAGGGCAGGGGGCTGGCGAGCAGTACTTC

abundance: NA
v_gene: TRBV6-8
j_gene: TRBJ1-2
d_gene: NA
CDR3aa: CASSDPDLYGYTF
CDR3nt: TGTGCCAGCAGCGATCCGGACCTATATGGCTACACCTTC

abundance: medium-sized
v_gene: TRBV28
j_gene: TRBJ2-1
d_gene: NA
CDR3aa: CASTPAGTRYNEQFF
CDR3nt: TGTGCCAGCACCCCCGCGGGGACCCGTTACAATGAGCAGTTCTTC

abundance: NA
v_gene: TRBV29-1
j_gene: TRBJ2-7
d_gene: NA
CDR3aa: CSVETLKGHNYEQYF
CDR3nt: TGCAGCGTTGAAACCCTAAAGGGGCACAACTACGAGCAGTACTTC

abundance: medium-sized
v_gene: TRBV12-2
j_gene: TRBJ1-3
d_gene: NA
CDR3aa: CANELRGVSGNTIYF
CDR3nt: TGTGCCAACGAGTTAAGAGGGGTGTCAGGAAACACCATATATTTT

abundance: medium-sized
v_gene: TRBV11-3
j_gene: TRBJ2-7
d_gene: NA
CDR3aa: CASSFRLNSYEQYF
CDR3nt: TGTGCCAGCAGCTTCAGATTAAACTCCTACGAGCAGTACTTC

abundance: NA
v_gene: TRBV19
j_gene: TRBJ1-6
d_gene: NA
CDR3aa: CASSRLNSPLHF
CDR3nt: TGTGCCAGTAGTAGGCTAAATTCACCCCTCCACTTT

abundance: few
v_gene: TRBV11-3
j_gene: TRBJ2-1
d_gene: TRBD2
CDR3aa: CASSNSGGGGNEQFF
CDR3nt: TGTGCCAGCAGCAATAGCGGGGGGGGAGGGAATGAGCAGTTCTTC

abundance: few
v_gene: TRBV6-8
j_gene: TRBJ1-5
d_gene: TRBD1
CDR3aa: CASSPLDRGNGQPQHF
CDR3nt: TGTGCCAGCAGTCCTCTGGACAGGGGGAACGGACAGCCCCAGCATTTT